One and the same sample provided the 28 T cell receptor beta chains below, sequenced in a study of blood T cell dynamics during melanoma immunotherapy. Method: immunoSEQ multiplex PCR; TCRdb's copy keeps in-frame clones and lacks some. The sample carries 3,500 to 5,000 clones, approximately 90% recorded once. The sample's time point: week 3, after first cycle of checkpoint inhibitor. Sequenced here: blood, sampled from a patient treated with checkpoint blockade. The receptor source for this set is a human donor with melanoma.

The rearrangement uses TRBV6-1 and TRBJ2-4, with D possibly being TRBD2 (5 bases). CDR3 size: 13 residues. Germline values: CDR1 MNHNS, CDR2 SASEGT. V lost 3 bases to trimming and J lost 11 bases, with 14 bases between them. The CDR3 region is CASSDLRVTLQYF. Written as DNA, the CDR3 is TGTGCCAGCAGTGATTTGAGGGTTACTCTTCAGTACTTC.

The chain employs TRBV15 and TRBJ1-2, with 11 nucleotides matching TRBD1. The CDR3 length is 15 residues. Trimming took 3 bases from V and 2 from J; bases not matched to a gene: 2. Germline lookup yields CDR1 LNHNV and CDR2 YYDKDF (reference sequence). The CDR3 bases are TGTGCCACCAGCAGCGGGGACAGGGGGAACTATGGCTACACCTTC. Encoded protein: CATSSGDRGNYGYTF.

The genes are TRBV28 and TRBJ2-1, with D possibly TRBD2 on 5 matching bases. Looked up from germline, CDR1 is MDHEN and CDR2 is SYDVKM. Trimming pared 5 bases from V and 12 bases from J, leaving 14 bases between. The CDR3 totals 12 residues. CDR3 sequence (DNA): TGTGCCAGCAGTGCCCTAGTTGAGGGGCAGTTCTTC. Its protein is CASSALVEGQFF.

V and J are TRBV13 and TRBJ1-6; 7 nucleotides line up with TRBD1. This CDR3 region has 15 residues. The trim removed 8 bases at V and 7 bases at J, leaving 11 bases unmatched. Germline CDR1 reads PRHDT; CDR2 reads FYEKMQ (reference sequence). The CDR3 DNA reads TGTGCCAGCGGGCACGGACAGGTGGGCAATTCACCCCTCCACTTT. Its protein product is CASGHGQVGNSPLHF. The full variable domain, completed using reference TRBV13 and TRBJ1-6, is AAGVIQSPRHLIKEKRETATLKCYPIPRHDTVYWYQQGPGQDPQFLISFYEKMQSDKGSIPDRFSAQQFSDYHSELNMSSLELGDSALYFCASGHGQVGNSPLHFGNGTRLTVT.

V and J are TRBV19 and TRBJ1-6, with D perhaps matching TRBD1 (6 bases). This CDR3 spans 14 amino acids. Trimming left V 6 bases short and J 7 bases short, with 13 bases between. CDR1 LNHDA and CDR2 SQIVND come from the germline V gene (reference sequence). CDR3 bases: TGTGCCAGTAGATCAACAGGGTTCAATTCACCCCTCCACTTT. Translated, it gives CASRSTGFNSPLHF.

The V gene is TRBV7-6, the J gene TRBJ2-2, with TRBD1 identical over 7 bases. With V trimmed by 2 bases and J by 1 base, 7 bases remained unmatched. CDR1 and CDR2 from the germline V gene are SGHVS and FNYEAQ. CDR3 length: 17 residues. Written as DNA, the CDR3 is TGTGCCAGCAGCTTACGTATAGGGGGCAGGAACACCGGGGAGCTGTTTTTT. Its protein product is CASSLRIGGRNTGELFF.

CDR3 sequence reads: CASSQGPNQETQYF. The CDR3 DNA sequence: TGCGCCAGCAGCCAAGGTCCTAACCAAGAGACCCAGTACTTC. The rearrangement uses TRBV4-3 and TRBJ2-5; D is unclear. The germline V and J ends were trimmed by 1 base and 0 bases, with 6 bases remaining between them. This CDR3 spans 14 amino acids. The V gene's germline CDR1 is LGHNA and CDR2 YSLEER.

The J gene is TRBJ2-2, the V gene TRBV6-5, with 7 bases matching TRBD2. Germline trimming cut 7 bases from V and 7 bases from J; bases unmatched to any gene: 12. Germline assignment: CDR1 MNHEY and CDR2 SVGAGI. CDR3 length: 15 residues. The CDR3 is CASTLRVSGGGELFF. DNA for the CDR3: TGTGCCAGCACCCTCCGGGTCTCGGGGGGCGGGGAGCTGTTTTTT.

The CDR3 here is CSVDPGGVREQYF. The CDR3 DNA follows: TGCAGCGTTGACCCCGGTGGGGTCCGCGAGCAGTACTTC. The genes are TRBV29-1 and TRBJ2-7; D is unresolved. Deletions cut 3 bases from V and 6 bases from J, with 15 bases between. CDR1 and CDR2 from the germline V gene are SQVTM and ANQGSEA. This CDR3 contains 13 residues.

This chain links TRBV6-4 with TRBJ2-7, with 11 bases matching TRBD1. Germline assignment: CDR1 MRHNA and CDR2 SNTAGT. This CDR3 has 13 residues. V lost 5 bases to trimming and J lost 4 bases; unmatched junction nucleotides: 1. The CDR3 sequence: CASSRDRGYEQYF. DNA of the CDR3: TGTGCCAGCAGTAGGGACAGGGGGTACGAGCAGTACTTC.

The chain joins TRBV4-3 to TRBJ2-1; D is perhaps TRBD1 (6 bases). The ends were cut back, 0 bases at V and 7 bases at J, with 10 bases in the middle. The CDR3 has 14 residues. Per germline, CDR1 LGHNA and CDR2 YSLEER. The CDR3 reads CASSQEGAWNEQFF. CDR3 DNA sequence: TGCGCCAGCAGCCAAGAGGGGGCATGGAATGAGCAGTTCTTC.

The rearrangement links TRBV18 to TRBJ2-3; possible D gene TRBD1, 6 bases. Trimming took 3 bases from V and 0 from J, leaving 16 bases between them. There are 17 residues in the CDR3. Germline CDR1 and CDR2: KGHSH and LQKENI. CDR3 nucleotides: TGTGCCAGCTCACCGGGCAGGGGCGTGTCTAGCACAGATACGCAGTATTTT. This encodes CASSPGRGVSSTDTQYF.

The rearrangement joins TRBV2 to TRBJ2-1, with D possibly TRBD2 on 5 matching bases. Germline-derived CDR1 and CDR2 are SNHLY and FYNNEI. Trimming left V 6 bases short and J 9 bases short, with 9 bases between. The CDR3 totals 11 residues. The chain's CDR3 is CASRQAGEQFF. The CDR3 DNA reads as TGTGCCAGCAGGCAGGCGGGTGAGCAGTTCTTC. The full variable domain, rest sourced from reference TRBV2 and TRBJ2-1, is EPEVTQTPSHQVTQMGQEVILRCVPISNHLYFYWYRQILGQKVEFLVSFYNNEISEKSEIFDDQFSVERPDGSNFTLKIRSTKLEDSAMYFCASRQAGEQFFGPGTRLTVL.

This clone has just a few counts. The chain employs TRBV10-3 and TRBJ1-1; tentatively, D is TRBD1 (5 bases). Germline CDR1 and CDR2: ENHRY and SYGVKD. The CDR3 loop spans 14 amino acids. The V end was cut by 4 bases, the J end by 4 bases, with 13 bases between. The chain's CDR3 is CAISGLYGGTEAFF. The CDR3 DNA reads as TGTGCCATCAGTGGGCTTTATGGGGGCACTGAAGCTTTCTTT.

The CDR3 loop reads CASSPGLGEQFF. DNA for the CDR3: TGTGCCAGCAGCCCGGGACTGGGTGAGCAGTTCTTC. V and J are TRBV7-2 and TRBJ2-1; D perhaps matches TRBD2 (6 bases). Trimming shortened V by 5 bases and J by 9 bases, and 11 bases separated the two germline ends. The CDR3 is 12 amino acids. Germline lookup yields CDR1 SGHTA and CDR2 FQGNSA.

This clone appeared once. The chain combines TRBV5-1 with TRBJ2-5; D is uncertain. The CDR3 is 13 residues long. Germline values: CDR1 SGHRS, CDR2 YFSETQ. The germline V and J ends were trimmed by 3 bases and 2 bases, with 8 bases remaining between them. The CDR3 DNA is TGCGCCAGCAGCTGGACGGATCAAGAGACCCAGTACTTC. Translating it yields CASSWTDQETQYF. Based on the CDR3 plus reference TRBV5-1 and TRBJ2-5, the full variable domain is KAGVTQTPRYLIKTRGQQVTLSCSPISGHRSVSWYQQTPGQGLQFLFEYFSETQRNKGNFPGRFSGRQFSNSRSEMNVSTLELGDSALYLCASSWTDQETQYFGPGTRLLVL.

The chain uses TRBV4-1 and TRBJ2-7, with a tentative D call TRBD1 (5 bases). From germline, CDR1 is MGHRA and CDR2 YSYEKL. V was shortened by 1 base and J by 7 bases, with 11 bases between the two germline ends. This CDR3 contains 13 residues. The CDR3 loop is CASSQGYRREQYF. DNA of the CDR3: TGCGCCAGCAGCCAAGGGTACAGGCGAGAGCAGTACTTC.

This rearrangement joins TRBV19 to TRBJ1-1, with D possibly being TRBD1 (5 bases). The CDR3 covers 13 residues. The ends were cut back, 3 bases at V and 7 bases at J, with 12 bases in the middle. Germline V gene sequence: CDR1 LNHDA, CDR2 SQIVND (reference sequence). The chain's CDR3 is CASSMGGRREAFF. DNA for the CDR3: TGTGCCAGTAGTATGGGGGGACGGCGTGAAGCTTTCTTT.

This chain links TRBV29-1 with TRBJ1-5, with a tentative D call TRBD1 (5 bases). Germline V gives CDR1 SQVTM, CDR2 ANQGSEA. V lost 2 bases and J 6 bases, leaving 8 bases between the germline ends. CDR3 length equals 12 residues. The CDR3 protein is CSVEQGGQPQHF. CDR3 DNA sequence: TGCAGCGTTGAACAGGGAGGTCAGCCCCAGCATTTT.

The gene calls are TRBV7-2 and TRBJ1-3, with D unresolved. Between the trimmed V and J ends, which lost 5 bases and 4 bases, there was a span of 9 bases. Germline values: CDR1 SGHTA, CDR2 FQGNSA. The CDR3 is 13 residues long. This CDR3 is CASSATRGNTIYF. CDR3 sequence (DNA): TGTGCCAGCAGCGCCACCCGGGGAAACACCATATATTTT.

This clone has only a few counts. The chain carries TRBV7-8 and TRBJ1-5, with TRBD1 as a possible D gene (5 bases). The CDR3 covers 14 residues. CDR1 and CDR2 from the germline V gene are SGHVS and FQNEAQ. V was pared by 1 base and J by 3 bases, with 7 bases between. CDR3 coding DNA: TGTGCCAGCAGCTTAGGGGGGTACAATCAGCCCCAGCATTTT. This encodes CASSLGGYNQPQHF.

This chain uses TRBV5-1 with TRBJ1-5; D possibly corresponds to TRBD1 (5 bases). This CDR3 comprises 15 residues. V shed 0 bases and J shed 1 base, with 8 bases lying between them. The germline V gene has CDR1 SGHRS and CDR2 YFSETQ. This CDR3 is CASSLEGTSNQPQHF. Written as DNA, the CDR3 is TGCGCCAGCAGCTTGGAAGGGACGAGCAATCAGCCCCAGCATTTT.

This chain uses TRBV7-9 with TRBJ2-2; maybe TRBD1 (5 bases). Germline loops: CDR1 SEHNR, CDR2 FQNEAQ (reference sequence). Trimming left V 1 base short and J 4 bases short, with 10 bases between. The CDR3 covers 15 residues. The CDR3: CASSLGSGATGELFF. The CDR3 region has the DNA TGTGCCAGCAGCTTAGGATCTGGGGCCACCGGGGAGCTGTTTTTT.

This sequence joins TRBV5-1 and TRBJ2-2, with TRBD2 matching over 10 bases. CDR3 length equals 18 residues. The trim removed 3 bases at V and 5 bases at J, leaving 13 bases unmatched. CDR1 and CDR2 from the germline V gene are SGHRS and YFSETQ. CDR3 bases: TGCGCCAGCAGCTCGCCTGGGCTAGCGGGAGACTGGACCGGGGAGCTGTTTTTT. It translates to CASSSPGLAGDWTGELFF.

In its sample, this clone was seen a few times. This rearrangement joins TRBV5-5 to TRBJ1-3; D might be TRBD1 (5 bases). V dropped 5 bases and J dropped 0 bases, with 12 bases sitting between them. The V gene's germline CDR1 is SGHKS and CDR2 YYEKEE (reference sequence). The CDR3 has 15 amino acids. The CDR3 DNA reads TGTGCCAGCAGTTTCGACAGATACTCTGGAAACACCATATATTTT. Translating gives CASSFDRYSGNTIYF. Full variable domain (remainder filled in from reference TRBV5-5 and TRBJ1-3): DAGVTQSPTHLIKTRGQQVTLRCSPISGHKSVSWYQQVLGQGPQFIFQYYEKEERGRGNFPDRFSARQFPNYSSELNVNALLLGDSALYLCASSFDRYSGNTIYFGEGSWLTVV.

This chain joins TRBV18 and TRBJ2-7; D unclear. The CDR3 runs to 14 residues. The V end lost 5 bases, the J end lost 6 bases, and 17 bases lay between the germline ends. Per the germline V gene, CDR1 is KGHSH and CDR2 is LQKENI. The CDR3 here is CASSGQRAPGEQYF. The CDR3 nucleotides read TGTGCCAGCTCAGGCCAAAGGGCCCCGGGCGAGCAGTACTTC.

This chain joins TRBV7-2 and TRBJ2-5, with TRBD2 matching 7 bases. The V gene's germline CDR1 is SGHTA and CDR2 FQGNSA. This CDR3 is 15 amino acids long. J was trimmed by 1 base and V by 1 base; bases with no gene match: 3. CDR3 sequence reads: CASSLGRTSQETQYF. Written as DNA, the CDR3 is TGTGCCAGCAGCTTAGGGAGGACTAGCCAAGAGACCCAGTACTTC. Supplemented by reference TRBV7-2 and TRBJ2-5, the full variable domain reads GAGVSQSPSNKVTEKGKDVELRCDPISGHTALYWYRQSLGQGLEFLIYFQGNSAPDKSGLPSDRFSAERTGGSVSTLTIQRTQQEDSAVYLCASSLGRTSQETQYFGPGTRLLVL.

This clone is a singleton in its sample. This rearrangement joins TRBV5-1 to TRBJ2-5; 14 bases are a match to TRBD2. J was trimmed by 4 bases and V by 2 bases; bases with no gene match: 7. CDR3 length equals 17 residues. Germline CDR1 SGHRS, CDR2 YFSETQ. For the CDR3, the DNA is TGCGCCAGCAGCTTAGGACTAGCGGGGGGCGTGCGAGAGACCCAGTACTTC. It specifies CASSLGLAGGVRETQYF.